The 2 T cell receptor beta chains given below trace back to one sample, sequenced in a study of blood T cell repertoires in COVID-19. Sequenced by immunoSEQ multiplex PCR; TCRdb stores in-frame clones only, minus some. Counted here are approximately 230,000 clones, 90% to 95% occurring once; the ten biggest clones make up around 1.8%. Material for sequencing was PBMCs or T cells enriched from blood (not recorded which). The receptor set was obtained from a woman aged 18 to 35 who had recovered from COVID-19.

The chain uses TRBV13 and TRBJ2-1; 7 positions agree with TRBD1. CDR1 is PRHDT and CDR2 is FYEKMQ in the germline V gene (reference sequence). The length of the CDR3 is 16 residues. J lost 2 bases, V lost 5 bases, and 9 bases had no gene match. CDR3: CASSGTGQTTYNEQFF. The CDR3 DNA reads TGTGCCAGCAGCGGGACGGGACAGACCACCTACAATGAGCAGTTCTTC.

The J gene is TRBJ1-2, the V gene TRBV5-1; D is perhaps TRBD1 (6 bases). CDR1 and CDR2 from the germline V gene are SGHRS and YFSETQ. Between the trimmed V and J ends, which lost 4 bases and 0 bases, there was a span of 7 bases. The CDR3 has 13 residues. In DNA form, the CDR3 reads TGCGCCAGCAGCCAGGGGCCTAACTATGGCTACACCTTC. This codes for CASSQGPNYGYTF.